The rows below give T cell receptor beta chains drawn from one sample of a study of CD8 T cells in ankylosing spondylitis. TCRdb analysed the 5' RACE reads with MiXCR anew, one entry per CDR3 protein. The sample carries around 430,000 distinct CDR3 sequences, over 15% recorded once. Material: blood, either unsorted or a sorted T cell fraction (not recorded which). The receptors come from a male donor with ankylosing spondylitis. CDR3s include the opening cysteine and the closing phenylalanine or tryptophan. D genes are given only for firm matches. Size is omitted from some rows. Given values are once, few, many or a class for expanded clones.

j_call clone_size d_call v_call cdr3_nt cdr3_aa
TRBJ2-6 few - TRBV25-1 TGTGCCAGCAGTGCAAACAGGGGAGGTGGGGCCAACGTCCTGACTTTC CASSANRGGGANVLTF
TRBJ2-5 few - TRBV12-3/TRBV12-4 TGTGCCAGCAGAAGGGGAGAAGAGACCCAGTACTTC CASRRGEETQYF
TRBJ1-2 - TRBD1 TRBV6-1 TGTGCCAGCACAGGCCGACAGGGCCTCTATGGCTACACCTTC CASTGRQGLYGYTF
TRBJ2-3 many TRBD2 TRBV29-1 TGCAGCTCCCGGGGGGGAGATACGCAGTATTTT CSSRGGDTQYF
TRBJ2-2 few - TRBV12-3/TRBV12-4 TGTGCCAGCAGTCCTCAAGGGACGACCGGGGAGCTGTTTTTT CASSPQGTTGELFF
TRBJ2-2 few - TRBV7-3 TGTGCCAGCAGCTTAAAGGGAGCCGGGGAGCTGTTTTTT CASSLKGAGELFF
TRBJ1-2 many - TRBV7-9 TGTGCCAGCAGCTTAGTAAGGAATGGCTACACCTTC CASSLVRNGYTF
TRBJ2-5 few TRBD2 TRBV20-1 TGCAGTGCCAGGCCGGGGGGTCTAGGAGAGACCCAGTACTTC CSARPGGLGETQYF
TRBJ1-3 many - TRBV12-3/TRBV12-4 TGTGCCAGCAGTTTAGGGCGAAGTTCTGGAAACACCATATATTTT CASSLGRSSGNTIYF
TRBJ1-1 many - TRBV20-1 TGCAGTGCTACCCCGGCAGGGGCTTCAACCCCTGCGGCTTTCTTT CSATPAGASTPAAFF
TRBJ1-2 - TRBD1 TRBV9 TGTGCCAGCAGCGTAGACAGGGGCGGCTACACCTTC CASSVDRGGYTF
TRBJ2-4 - TRBD1 TRBV20-1 TGCAGTGCTAGGACAGGGCCCAAAAACATTCAGTACTTC CSARTGPKNIQYF
TRBJ2-6 - TRBD2 TRBV27 TGTGCCAGCAGTTTAGAAGCGGGGGGCGCCTGGGCCAACGTCCTGACTTTC CASSLEAGGAWANVLTF
TRBJ1-1 - TRBD1 TRBV3-1 TGTGCCAGCAGCTCTCAGGGACAGGGGGGGAAAGCTTTCTTT CASSSQGQGGKAFF
TRBJ1-1 many TRBD1 TRBV12-3/TRBV12-4 TGTGCCAGCAGTCGCCGGGGAGGGGGCGCTTTCTTT CASSRRGGGAFF
TRBJ2-1 - TRBD2 TRBV20-1 TGCAGTGCTAGAGATTCACTAGCGGGAGGTAATGAGCAGTTCTTC CSARDSLAGGNEQFF
TRBJ2-3 - - TRBV2 TGTGCCAGCAGCCCTCGGGCCAGGAGCACAGATACGCAGTATTTT CASSPRARSTDTQYF
TRBJ2-3 many - TRBV15 TGTGCCACCAGCAGATCTCCAGCGCGGGGTGTTGATACGCAGTATTTT CATSRSPARGVDTQYF
TRBJ2-1 few - TRBV20-1 TGCAGTGCCCCTCCGGGACCACCGGGCAGTGAGCAGTTCTTC CSAPPGPPGSEQFF
TRBJ2-1 many TRBD1 TRBV5-1 TGCGCCAGCAGCAACAGGGGGAGCTCCTACAATGAGCAGTTCTTC CASSNRGSSYNEQFF
TRBJ1-5 many TRBD1 TRBV12-3/TRBV12-4 TGTGCCAGCAGTTCTGGACAGGGAAGCAATCAGCCCCAGCATTTT CASSSGQGSNQPQHF
TRBJ2-7 - - TRBV6-5 TGTGCCAGCGGCGACCTCTACGAGCAGTACTTC CASGDLYEQYF
TRBJ2-7 few - TRBV11-1 TGTGCCAGCAGCTTGGACTCTAACGAGCAGTACTTC CASSLDSNEQYF
TRBJ2-1 - - TRBV11-2 TGTGCCAGCAGCTTAAAGATGAGTGACAGGAGAGGAATTAATGAGCAGTTCTTC CASSLKMSDRRGINEQFF
TRBJ2-1 - - TRBV4-3 TGCGCCAGCAGCCAAGATCTGAGAAGGAGGAGCTCCTACAATGAGCAGTTCTTC CASSQDLRRRSSYNEQFF
TRBJ1-6 few TRBD1 TRBV12-3/TRBV12-4 TGTGCCAGCAGTATACAGGGGGCGCTCCCCAATTCACCCCTCCACTTT CASSIQGALPNSPLHF
TRBJ2-7 - - TRBV7-2 TGTGCCAGCAGCCAGAGAACCTACGAGCAGTACTTC CASSQRTYEQYF
TRBJ2-5 few TRBD1 TRBV11-2 TGTGCCAGCAGCCCCACTTCGACAGGGTACCAAGAGACCCAGTACTTC CASSPTSTGYQETQYF
TRBJ2-7 - - TRBV30 TGTGCCTGGAGTAGGGGACAACCCTACGAGCAGTACTTC CAWSRGQPYEQYF
TRBJ2-1 - - TRBV20-1 TGCAGTGCTAGTTCCAGGCAGCTCGCCTACAATGAGCAGTTCTTC CSASSRQLAYNEQFF
TRBJ1-5 - - TRBV20-1 TGCAGTGCTAGAGTGGGGACCGCGAATCAGCCCCAGCATTTT CSARVGTANQPQHF
TRBJ1-5 few - TRBV6-2/TRBV6-3 TGTGCCAGCAGTTACGTCCAAAGGGCCCAGCATTTT CASSYVQRAQHF
TRBJ2-1 - TRBD2 TRBV5-6 TGTGCCAGCAGCGTCGGACTAGCGGGAGTAGGCAATGAGCAGTTCTTC CASSVGLAGVGNEQFF
TRBJ2-5 few TRBD2 TRBV5-1 TGCGCCAGCAGCACCGGGACTAGCGGGACAAAGGGAGAGACCCAGTACTTC CASSTGTSGTKGETQYF
TRBJ2-7 few TRBD1 TRBV20-1 TGCAGTGCGGTAGGCAGGGGGATGGGCTCCTACGAGCAGTACTTC CSAVGRGMGSYEQYF
TRBJ2-1 many - TRBV20-1 TGCAGTGCTAGAGACCCTAGACAGAGGGGGTTCATGTTCTTC CSARDPRQRGFMFF
TRBJ2-1 many - TRBV20-1 TGCAGTGCTCCCAAAGGTCAGGCCGGGATGCTCTTC CSAPKGQAGMLF
TRBJ2-3 - - TRBV20-1 TGCAGTGCTAGTGGTGGGGCTAGCGCAGATACGCAGTATTTT CSASGGASADTQYF
TRBJ2-3 many - TRBV29-1 TGCAGCGAAAGAAGGAGCACAGATACGCAGTATTTT CSERRSTDTQYF
TRBJ1-2 - TRBD1 TRBV7-9 TGTGCCAGCAGCTCCGACCAGGGGGTCGGCTACACCTTC CASSSDQGVGYTF
TRBJ2-3 - - TRBV7-3 TGTGCCAGCACCCAGACCCCACATCTTCCAGATACGCAGTATTTT CASTQTPHLPDTQYF
TRBJ1-2 - - TRBV27 TGTGCCAGCAGTTTATCGGAGGGAAGTGGCTACACCTTC CASSLSEGSGYTF
TRBJ2-3 few - TRBV29-1 TGCAGCGACCGGACCGATCCTAGCACAGATACGCAGTATTTT CSDRTDPSTDTQYF
TRBJ1-5 few - TRBV6-1 TGTGCCAGCAGGGTAGACAGCACCAATCAGCCCCAGCATTTT CASRVDSTNQPQHF